The rows below give T cell receptor beta chains drawn from one sample of a study of blood T cell repertoires in COVID-19. TCRdb keeps only in-frame clones here, not all; method: immunoSEQ multiplex PCR. The sample lists a few hundred thousand clones, more than 75% occurring once. Sample: PBMCs or T cells enriched from blood (not recorded which). The origin of the receptors is a woman aged 25-40 years who had recovered from COVID-19. CDR3s leave out the opening cysteine and the closing phenylalanine or tryptophan. Each record gives: J gene, D gene, V gene, clone size, CDR3 protein. The D gene is left open where the match is weak. Clone size, where shown, is once, few, many, or a class for clones that have expanded.

J gene: TRBJ2-5
D gene: .
V gene: TRBV18
clone size: .
CDR3 protein: ASSPLGPGETQY

J gene: TRBJ2-5
D gene: .
V gene: TRBV20-1
clone size: .
CDR3 protein: SADSGETQY

J gene: TRBJ2-7
D gene: .
V gene: TRBV7-9
clone size: .
CDR3 protein: ASSSLGINYEQY

J gene: TRBJ2-1
D gene: TRBD1
V gene: TRBV7-2
clone size: .
CDR3 protein: ASSQPGPTGGYNEQF

J gene: TRBJ1-6
D gene: .
V gene: TRBV30
clone size: .
CDR3 protein: AWRGSTNSPLH

J gene: TRBJ1-3
D gene: TRBD1
V gene: TRBV30
clone size: .
CDR3 protein: AWTRQGSSGNTIY

J gene: TRBJ2-3
D gene: TRBD2
V gene: TRBV7-9
clone size: few
CDR3 protein: ASSFLAGSTDTQY

J gene: TRBJ1-2
D gene: .
V gene: TRBV30
clone size: .
CDR3 protein: AWSVDIGLNYGYT

J gene: TRBJ1-1
D gene: TRBD1
V gene: TRBV6-5
clone size: .
CDR3 protein: ASRQGAGNTEAF

J gene: TRBJ2-5
D gene: .
V gene: TRBV3-1/TRBV3-2
clone size: .
CDR3 protein: ASSQEGRSQY

J gene: TRBJ2-1
D gene: .
V gene: TRBV11-2
clone size: .
CDR3 protein: ASSTGGATYNEQF

J gene: TRBJ1-2
D gene: TRBD1
V gene: TRBV27
clone size: once
CDR3 protein: ASRPRTGAGYT

J gene: TRBJ2-7
D gene: TRBD1
V gene: TRBV19
clone size: .
CDR3 protein: ASSITGQTYEQY

J gene: TRBJ1-1
D gene: TRBD1
V gene: TRBV30
clone size: .
CDR3 protein: AWGGPQGV

J gene: TRBJ1-2
D gene: TRBD1
V gene: TRBV6-5
clone size: many
CDR3 protein: ASRRGQAYGYT

J gene: TRBJ2-5
D gene: TRBD2
V gene: TRBV20-1
clone size: .
CDR3 protein: SASGSSGGSETQY

J gene: TRBJ1-2
D gene: .
V gene: TRBV9
clone size: .
CDR3 protein: ASSDGDFWGYT

J gene: TRBJ2-7
D gene: .
V gene: TRBV7-9
clone size: .
CDR3 protein: ASSTPGQGSYEQY

J gene: TRBJ1-2
D gene: .
V gene: TRBV5-1
clone size: .
CDR3 protein: ASHQGGSNYGYT

J gene: TRBJ2-3
D gene: TRBD1
V gene: TRBV7-2
clone size: .
CDR3 protein: ASSLGPLQGQATDTQY

J gene: TRBJ1-1
D gene: .
V gene: TRBV2
clone size: once
CDR3 protein: ASSEQGGITGNTEAF

J gene: TRBJ2-7
D gene: TRBD2
V gene: TRBV10-2
clone size: .
CDR3 protein: ASWEGPSSEQY

J gene: TRBJ2-1
D gene: .
V gene: TRBV29-1
clone size: .
CDR3 protein: SVDQLSNEQF

J gene: TRBJ2-7
D gene: TRBD2
V gene: TRBV7-8
clone size: .
CDR3 protein: ASSSRLAGAPAYEQY

J gene: TRBJ2-5
D gene: TRBD2
V gene: TRBV3-1/TRBV3-2
clone size: .
CDR3 protein: ASSQLWLAGGQETQY

J gene: TRBJ1-2
D gene: TRBD1
V gene: TRBV19
clone size: .
CDR3 protein: ASSRTGTGGAGRGYT

J gene: TRBJ1-3
D gene: .
V gene: TRBV19
clone size: once
CDR3 protein: ASTPGWTGNTIY

J gene: TRBJ2-2
D gene: .
V gene: TRBV29-1
clone size: .
CDR3 protein: SAGGRIANTGELF

J gene: TRBJ2-1
D gene: TRBD1
V gene: TRBV13
clone size: .
CDR3 protein: ASSRGQSSYNEQF

J gene: TRBJ2-5
D gene: .
V gene: TRBV29-1
clone size: .
CDR3 protein: SALEPAQETQY

J gene: TRBJ2-7
D gene: TRBD2
V gene: TRBV6-1
clone size: few
CDR3 protein: ASSDGGRRLAGYEQY

J gene: TRBJ1-5
D gene: .
V gene: TRBV19
clone size: .
CDR3 protein: ASSRTASNQPQH

J gene: TRBJ1-6
D gene: TRBD1
V gene: TRBV5-1
clone size: .
CDR3 protein: ASRRAGTGGDSPLH

J gene: TRBJ1-2
D gene: .
V gene: TRBV5-6
clone size: .
CDR3 protein: ASSPTGYGYT

J gene: TRBJ2-5
D gene: TRBD2
V gene: TRBV5-1
clone size: few
CDR3 protein: ASSAVPSGPETQY

J gene: TRBJ2-7
D gene: TRBD2
V gene: TRBV15
clone size: .
CDR3 protein: ATSPGERGYEQY

J gene: TRBJ2-7
D gene: TRBD1
V gene: TRBV11-3
clone size: .
CDR3 protein: ASSLTGTAYEQY

J gene: TRBJ1-2
D gene: .
V gene: TRBV7-9
clone size: once
CDR3 protein: ASSSSDYGYT

J gene: TRBJ1-4
D gene: .
V gene: TRBV7-8
clone size: .
CDR3 protein: ASSLGTATGNSEKLF

J gene: TRBJ1-5
D gene: TRBD1
V gene: TRBV19
clone size: .
CDR3 protein: ASSILGQGHYSNQPQH

J gene: TRBJ2-3
D gene: .
V gene: TRBV10-3
clone size: .
CDR3 protein: AISEGLGPDTQY

J gene: TRBJ1-2
D gene: .
V gene: TRBV7-8
clone size: .
CDR3 protein: ASSARTAAYGYT

J gene: TRBJ1-2
D gene: .
V gene: TRBV29-1
clone size: .
CDR3 protein: SVGRDSGPGNYGYT

J gene: TRBJ1-2
D gene: .
V gene: TRBV6-5
clone size: .
CDR3 protein: ASSQLEGAYGYT

J gene: TRBJ1-6
D gene: TRBD1
V gene: TRBV6-5
clone size: .
CDR3 protein: ASSYRLGQGSSPLH

J gene: TRBJ1-5
D gene: .
V gene: TRBV28
clone size: .
CDR3 protein: ASSSLARGGNQPQH

J gene: TRBJ1-1
D gene: TRBD1
V gene: TRBV28
clone size: .
CDR3 protein: ASSLIPTGRRDTEAF

J gene: TRBJ2-1
D gene: TRBD2
V gene: TRBV24-1
clone size: .
CDR3 protein: ATSPGLAGLSSYNEQF

J gene: TRBJ2-5
D gene: TRBD1
V gene: TRBV29-1
clone size: .
CDR3 protein: SVPGDRGSQETQY

J gene: TRBJ2-1
D gene: .
V gene: TRBV19
clone size: .
CDR3 protein: ASRGPSYNEQF

J gene: TRBJ2-7
D gene: TRBD2
V gene: TRBV5-8
clone size: .
CDR3 protein: ASSSGRVEQY

J gene: TRBJ2-7
D gene: TRBD1
V gene: TRBV23-1
clone size: .
CDR3 protein: ASSQLDRDHEQY

J gene: TRBJ1-6
D gene: .
V gene: TRBV7-9
clone size: .
CDR3 protein: ASSLGSTATYSPLH

J gene: TRBJ1-4
D gene: .
V gene: TRBV29-1
clone size: .
CDR3 protein: SVVIGAQGEKLF

J gene: TRBJ1-3
D gene: .
V gene: TRBV7-2
clone size: once
CDR3 protein: ASSLSPSSGNTIY

J gene: TRBJ2-2
D gene: .
V gene: TRBV29-1
clone size: .
CDR3 protein: SAVQGGVTGELF

J gene: TRBJ1-4
D gene: TRBD1
V gene: TRBV29-1
clone size: .
CDR3 protein: SVHSGTGEEKLF

J gene: TRBJ1-2
D gene: TRBD1
V gene: TRBV13
clone size: .
CDR3 protein: ASSMRTGHGYT

J gene: TRBJ1-3
D gene: .
V gene: TRBV19
clone size: .
CDR3 protein: ASSRRDISSGNTIY

J gene: TRBJ1-6
D gene: .
V gene: TRBV7-9
clone size: .
CDR3 protein: ASSRSDTRNSPLH